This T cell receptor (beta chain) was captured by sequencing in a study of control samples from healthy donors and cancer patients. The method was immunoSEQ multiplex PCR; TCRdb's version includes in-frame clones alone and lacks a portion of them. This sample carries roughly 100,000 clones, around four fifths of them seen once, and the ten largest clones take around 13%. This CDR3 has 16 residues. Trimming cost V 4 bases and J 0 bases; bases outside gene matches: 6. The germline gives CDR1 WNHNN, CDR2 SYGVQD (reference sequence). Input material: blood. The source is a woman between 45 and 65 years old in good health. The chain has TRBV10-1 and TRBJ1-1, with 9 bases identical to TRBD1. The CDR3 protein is CASSGADRGVNTEAFF. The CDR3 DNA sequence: TGCGCCAGCAGTGGGGCGGACAGGGGAGTGAACACTGAAGCTTTCTTT.